Listed here are 21 T cell receptor beta chains from one sample, sequenced in a study of OX40 agonist ivuxolimab in advanced cancers. This table comes from immunoSEQ multiplex PCR, and its TCRdb copy is limited to in-frame clones, with some not included. There are more than 25,000 clones in the sample; approximately 86% occur only once, and about 19% lies in the top ten. The specimen was CD4+ or CD8+ T cells sorted from blood, collected in a trial of the OX40 agonist ivuxolimab. These receptors came from an adult with an advanced solid tumor such as melanoma, head and neck, liver or kidney cancer.

The rearrangement uses TRBV10-2 and TRBJ2-7; D may match TRBD1 or TRBD2 (5 bases each). The length of the CDR3 is 15 residues. Germline loops: CDR1 WSHSY, CDR2 SAAADI. V was clipped by 2 bases and J by 2 bases, with 13 bases between them. The CDR3 region is CASSEGPGTPYEQYF. Written as DNA, the CDR3 is TGCGCCAGCAGTGAGGGTCCAGGGACCCCCTACGAGCAGTACTTC.

V usage is TRBV4-2 and J usage is TRBJ1-1, with no clear D. V dropped 1 base and J dropped 1 base, with 7 bases sitting between them. The CDR3 contains 14 residues. Germline CDR1 is LGHNA and CDR2 is YNFKEQ. The CDR3 sequence is CASSQVPGNTEAFF. The CDR3 DNA sequence: TGTGCCAGCAGCCAAGTGCCGGGGAACACTGAAGCTTTCTTT.

This chain uses TRBV7-8 with TRBJ2-2; D is perhaps TRBD2 (5 bases). The CDR3 runs to 16 residues. Germline-derived CDR1 and CDR2 are SGHVS and FQNEAQ. V shed 3 bases and J shed 1 base, with 12 bases lying between them. CDR3 in DNA: TGTGCCAGCAGCTTCCGAGGGCTTGGGAACACCGGGGAGCTGTTTTTT. Its translation: CASSFRGLGNTGELFF.

This clone was observed a single time. The V call is TRBV7-9, the J call TRBJ2-7; the D gene is possibly TRBD1 (7 bases). Germline lookup yields CDR1 SEHNR and CDR2 FQNEAQ (reference sequence). V shed 3 bases and J shed 5 bases, with 17 bases lying between them. This CDR3 contains 15 residues. CDR3 bases: TGTGCCAGCAGCTTTAGACAGGGAGGACACCACGAGCAGTACTTC. As protein: CASSFRQGGHHEQYF.

This clone was observed a single time. The chain couples TRBV10-1 to TRBJ2-5; a weak D match, TRBD2 (5 bases). The J call is doubtful: the DNA matches TRBJ2-7 better. The CDR3 length is 14 residues. Per the germline V gene, CDR1 is WNHNN and CDR2 is SYGVQD (reference sequence). The CDR3 region is CASSAGPLPYEQYF. CDR3 DNA sequence: TGCGCCAGCAGCGCGGGCCCTCTCCCCTACGAGCAGTACTTC.

This chain uses TRBV25-1 with TRBJ1-2; D possibly corresponds to TRBD1 (5 bases). The CDR3 sequence is 14 residues long. Germline CDR1 is MGHDK and CDR2 is SYGVNS. V lost 1 base and J lost 7, with 13 bases in between. In DNA, the CDR3 is TGTGCCAGCAGTGAATTATACCGGGACTCTGGCTACACCTTC. This codes for CASSELYRDSGYTF.

V and J are TRBV9 and TRBJ2-1; 7 positions agree with TRBD2. Per germline, CDR1 SGDLS and CDR2 YYNGEE. Losses at the gene ends were 2 bases for V and 5 bases for J; bases not matched to a gene: 7. The CDR3 runs 15 residues. DNA for the CDR3: TGTGCCAGCAGCGTGACGACTAGCACCGACAATGAGCAGTTCTTC. Its protein is CASSVTTSTDNEQFF.

The CDR3 bases are TGTGCCAGCAGCGCCAACGGAGACCCTAACTATGGCTACACCTTC. Residues: CASSANGDPNYGYTF. The chain links TRBV9 to TRBJ1-2; no clear D gene. The V end lost 3 bases, the J end lost 0 bases, and 12 bases lay between the germline ends. The CDR3 contains 15 residues. CDR1 is SGDLS, CDR2 YYNGEE, per germline.

The chain has TRBV13 and TRBJ2-7, with a weak D call TRBD2 (5 bases). Looked up from germline, CDR1 is PRHDT and CDR2 is FYEKMQ (reference sequence). V shed 6 bases and J shed 3 bases, with 12 bases lying between them. This CDR3 spans 13 amino acids. CDR3 loop: CASRPGKIYEQYF. Written as DNA, the CDR3 is TGTGCCAGCAGGCCCGGGAAAATCTACGAGCAGTACTTC.

The chain has TRBV11-1 and TRBJ1-1, with D possibly being TRBD1 (6 bases). The germline V and J ends were trimmed by 4 bases and 6 bases, with 12 bases remaining between them. CDR3 length equals 13 residues. CDR1 and CDR2 (germline): SGHAT, FQDESV (reference sequence). The CDR3 sequence: CASSYREGAEAFF. CDR3 coding DNA: TGTGCCAGCAGCTACAGGGAGGGGGCTGAAGCTTTCTTT.

The genes are TRBV7-9 and TRBJ2-7; D may be TRBD1 or TRBD2 (5 bases each). The CDR3 runs to 14 residues. Germline V lookup: CDR1 SEHNR, CDR2 FQNEAQ (reference sequence). The germline V and J ends were trimmed by 5 bases and 3 bases, with 14 bases remaining between them. As DNA, the CDR3 is TGTGCCAGCAGCCACCGGGACCGATTCTACGAGCAGTACTTC. Amino acid sequence: CASSHRDRFYEQYF.

The J gene is TRBJ2-1, the V gene TRBV10-3; 8 bases match TRBD2. The CDR3 is made up of 14 amino acids. Trimming took 6 bases from V and 4 from J; bases not matched to a gene: 5. Germline values: CDR1 ENHRY, CDR2 SYGVKD. The CDR3 bases are TGTGCCATCAGCGTAGCGGGGCGGTACAATGAGCAGTTCTTC. Encoded protein: CAISVAGRYNEQFF.

V gene TRBV4-1 combines with J gene TRBJ2-3, with TRBD2 matching 9 bases. With V trimmed by 1 base and J by 0 bases, 8 bases remained unmatched. The germline CDR1 and CDR2 sequences are MGHRA and YSYEKL. This CDR3 region has 18 residues. In nucleotides, the CDR3 is TGCGCCAGCAGCCAAGTGGCCGGGCGGGGGGGTAGCACAGATACGCAGTATTTT. Protein: CASSQVAGRGGSTDTQYF.

A few counts support this clone. The chain couples TRBV2 to TRBJ1-5, with 7 positions matching TRBD1. CDR3 size: 14 residues. The germline V gene encodes CDR1 SNHLY and CDR2 FYNNEI. J lost 4 bases, V lost 4 bases, and 4 bases had no gene match. The CDR3 sequence is CASSVGRGNQPQHF. The CDR3 coding sequence is TGTGCCAGCAGTGTAGGCAGGGGGAATCAGCCCCAGCATTTT.

The chain recombines TRBV6-6 with TRBJ2-4, with D maybe TRBD2 (6 bases). The CDR3 totals 13 residues. Germline V gene data show CDR1 as MNHNY and CDR2 as SVGAGI (reference sequence). Deletions cut 6 bases from V and 1 base from J, with 7 bases between. The CDR3 sequence: CASREGAKNIQYF. The DNA for the CDR3 is TGTGCCAGCAGGGAGGGGGCCAAAAACATTCAGTACTTC.

This sequence joins TRBV11-3 and TRBJ2-3, with a tentative D call TRBD1 (6 bases). V lost 1 base and J 4 bases, leaving 9 bases between the germline ends. This CDR3 is 14 amino acids long. The germline gives CDR1 SGHNT, CDR2 YENEEA. CDR3: CASSLGDNSDTQYF. The CDR3 DNA follows: TGTGCCAGCAGCTTAGGGGACAACTCAGATACGCAGTATTTT.

This chain uses TRBV2 with TRBJ2-6; no clear D. Between the trimmed V and J ends, which lost 5 bases and 1 base, there was a span of 9 bases. The CDR3 length is 15 residues. From germline, CDR1 is SNHLY and CDR2 FYNNEI. For the CDR3, the DNA is TGTGCCAGCAGTCCGAGTCTTTCTGGGGCCAACGTCCTGACTTTC. Protein sequence: CASSPSLSGANVLTF.

This clone was found a few times. The chain recombines TRBV4-1 with TRBJ1-1, with a possible D match to TRBD1 (6 bases). The V end was cut by 10 bases, the J end by 2 bases, with 14 bases between. This CDR3 spans 13 amino acids. CDR1 is MGHRA, CDR2 YSYEKL, per germline. The CDR3, as DNA: TGCGCCACCTTTCCGGGACAAAACACTGAAGCTTTCTTT. Its protein is CATFPGQNTEAFF.

V is TRBV18 and J is TRBJ1-5; D not certain. The CDR3 runs 14 residues. V shed 1 base and J shed 1 base, with 5 bases lying between them. Germline V gives CDR1 KGHSH, CDR2 LQKENI. CDR3 region: CASSPRQSNQPQHF. CDR3 coding DNA: TGTGCCAGCTCACCACGGCAGAGCAATCAGCCCCAGCATTTT.

The chain employs TRBV7-6 and TRBJ2-1, with 12 bases aligning to TRBD2. CDR1 SGHVS and CDR2 FNYEAQ come from the germline V gene. The length of the CDR3 is 16 residues. The V gene end was trimmed by 1 base and the J gene end by 6 bases; junction bases not matched to a gene: 4. The CDR3 sequence: CASSLGTSGALNEQFF. In nucleotides, the CDR3 is TGTGCCAGCAGCTTAGGGACTAGCGGGGCCCTCAATGAGCAGTTCTTC.

This clone was seen more than once but under ten times. The chain combines TRBV5-1 with TRBJ2-1, with D perhaps TRBD2 (7 bases). CDR3 size: 15 residues. Germline V gene sequence: CDR1 SGHRS, CDR2 YFSETQ. V was trimmed by 2 bases and J by 4 bases, leaving 13 bases between them. This chain's CDR3 is CASSLTGRGYNEQFF. As DNA, the CDR3 is TGCGCCAGCAGCTTAACAGGGCGGGGGTACAATGAGCAGTTCTTC.